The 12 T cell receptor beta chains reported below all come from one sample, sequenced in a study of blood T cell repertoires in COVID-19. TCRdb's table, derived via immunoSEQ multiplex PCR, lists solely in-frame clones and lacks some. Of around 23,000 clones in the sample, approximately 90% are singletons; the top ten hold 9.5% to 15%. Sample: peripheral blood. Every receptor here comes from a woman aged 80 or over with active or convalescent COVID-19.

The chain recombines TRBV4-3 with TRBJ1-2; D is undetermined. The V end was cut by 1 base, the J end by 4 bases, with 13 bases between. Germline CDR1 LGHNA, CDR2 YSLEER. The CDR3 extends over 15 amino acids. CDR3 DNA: TGCGCCAGCAGCCAAGTCAGCGGGGTTTTCTATGGCTACACCTTC. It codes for CASSQVSGVFYGYTF.

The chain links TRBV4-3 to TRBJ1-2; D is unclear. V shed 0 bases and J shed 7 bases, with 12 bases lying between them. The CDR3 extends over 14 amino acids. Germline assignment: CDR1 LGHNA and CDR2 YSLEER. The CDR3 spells CASSQDRQTGGYTF. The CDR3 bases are TGCGCCAGCAGCCAAGATAGACAAACCGGTGGCTACACCTTC.

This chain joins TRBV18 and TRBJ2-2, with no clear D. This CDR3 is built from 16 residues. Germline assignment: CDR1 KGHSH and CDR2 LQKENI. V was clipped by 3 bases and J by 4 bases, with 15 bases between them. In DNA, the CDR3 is TGTGCCAGCTCACCGGCAACTAACCTGGCCACCGGGGAGCTGTTTTTT. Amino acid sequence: CASSPATNLATGELFF.

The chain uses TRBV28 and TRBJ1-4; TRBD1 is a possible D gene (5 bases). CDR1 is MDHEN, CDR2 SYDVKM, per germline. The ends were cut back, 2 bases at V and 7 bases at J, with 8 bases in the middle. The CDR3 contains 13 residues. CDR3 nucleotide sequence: TGTGCCAGCAGTTTACAGGGTGGTGAAAAACTGTTTTTT. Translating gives CASSLQGGEKLFF.

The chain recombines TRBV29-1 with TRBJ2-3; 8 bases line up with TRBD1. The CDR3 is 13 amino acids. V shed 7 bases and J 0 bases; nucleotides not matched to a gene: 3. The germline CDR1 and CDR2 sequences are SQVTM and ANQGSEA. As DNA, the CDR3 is TGCAGCGGACAGGGGCTAAGCACAGATACGCAGTATTTT. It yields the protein CSGQGLSTDTQYF.

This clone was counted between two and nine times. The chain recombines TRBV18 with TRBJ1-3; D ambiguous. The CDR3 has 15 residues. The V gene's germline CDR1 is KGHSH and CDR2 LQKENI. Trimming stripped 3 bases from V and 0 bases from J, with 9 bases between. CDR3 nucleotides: TGTGCCAGCTCACCCCCGAGTAACTCTGGAAACACCATATATTTT. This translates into CASSPPSNSGNTIYF.

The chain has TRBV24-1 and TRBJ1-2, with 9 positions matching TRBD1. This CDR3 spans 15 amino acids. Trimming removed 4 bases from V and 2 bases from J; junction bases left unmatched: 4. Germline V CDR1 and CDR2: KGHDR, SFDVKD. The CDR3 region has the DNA TGTGCCACCAGTGACCCCGGGACAGGGAACTATGGCTACACCTTC. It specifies CATSDPGTGNYGYTF.

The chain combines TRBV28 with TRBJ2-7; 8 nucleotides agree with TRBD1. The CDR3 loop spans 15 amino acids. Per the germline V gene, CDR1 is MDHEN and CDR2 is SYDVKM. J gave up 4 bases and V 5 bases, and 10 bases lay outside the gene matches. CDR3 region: CASSPSGGTGYEQYF. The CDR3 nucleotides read TGTGCCAGCAGTCCCTCGGGCGGGACAGGTTACGAGCAGTACTTC. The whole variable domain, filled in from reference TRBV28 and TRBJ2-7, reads DVKVTQSSRYLVKRTGEKVFLECVQDMDHENMFWYRQDPGLGLRLIYFSYDVKMKEKGDIPEGYSVSREKKERFSLILESASTNQTSMYLCASSPSGGTGYEQYFGPGTRLTVT.

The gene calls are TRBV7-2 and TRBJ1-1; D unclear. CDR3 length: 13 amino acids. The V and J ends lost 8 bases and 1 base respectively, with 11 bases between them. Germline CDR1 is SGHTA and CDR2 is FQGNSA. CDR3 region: CASLSQWNTEAFF. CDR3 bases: TGTGCCAGCCTATCTCAATGGAACACTGAAGCTTTCTTT.

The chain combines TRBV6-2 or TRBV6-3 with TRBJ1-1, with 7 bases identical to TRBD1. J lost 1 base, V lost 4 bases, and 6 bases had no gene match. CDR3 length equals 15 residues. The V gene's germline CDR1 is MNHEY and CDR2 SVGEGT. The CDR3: CASSFPTGRNTEAFF. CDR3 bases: TGTGCCAGCAGTTTTCCGACAGGGAGGAACACTGAAGCTTTCTTT.

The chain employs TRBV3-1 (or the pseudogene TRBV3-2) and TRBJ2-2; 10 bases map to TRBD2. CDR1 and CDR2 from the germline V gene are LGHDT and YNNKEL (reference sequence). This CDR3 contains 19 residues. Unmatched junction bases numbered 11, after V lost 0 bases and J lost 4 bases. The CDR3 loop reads CASSQDRPAGGPSTGELFF. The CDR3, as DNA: TGTGCCAGCAGCCAAGATCGGCCAGCGGGAGGGCCAAGCACCGGGGAGCTGTTTTTT.

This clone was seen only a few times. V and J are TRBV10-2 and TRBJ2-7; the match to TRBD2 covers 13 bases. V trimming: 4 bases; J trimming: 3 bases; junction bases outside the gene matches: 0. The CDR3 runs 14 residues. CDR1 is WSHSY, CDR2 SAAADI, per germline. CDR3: CASSGTSGSYEQYF. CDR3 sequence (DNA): TGCGCCAGCAGTGGGACTAGCGGGAGCTACGAGCAGTACTTC.